There are a few counts of the clone carrying this TCR beta chain. The antigen remains undetermined. The CDR3 totals 12 residues. The ends were cut back, 6 bases at V and 6 bases at J, with 11 bases in the middle. The V gene's germline CDR1 is MNHNY and CDR2 SVGAGI (reference sequence). The entry originates in a study of identical twins. Study results and limitations: Out-of-frame alpha sequences common to twins exhibited a surplus of low generation probability.

TCRdb ran MiXCR on the 5' RACE reads and lists one entry per CDR3 protein. The table includes 450,000 or so distinct CDR3 sequences, approximately 14% detected once. This sample was shared with a second study, whose subject was yellow fever vaccine responses in identical twins.

The source is a woman aged 18-29 years in good health. V gene TRBV6-6 combines with J gene TRBJ1-1; D is unclear. Source material: CD4+ T cells sorted from blood. The DNA of the CDR3 is TGTGCCAGCAGAGAGTCCTATGCTGAAGCTTTCTTT. Protein product: CASRESYAEAFF.